The text below deals with one T cell receptor (beta chain). Its cognate antigen is unknown. The entry originates in a study of T cells expressing NK-cell markers. CDR3 length: 13 amino acids. CDR1 and CDR2 (germline): MNHEY, SVGAGI. A 5'RACE template switching approach incorporating UMIs was used to make TCR beta cDNA. TCRdb re-analyzed the 5' RACE reads; it lists each CDR3 protein once, without DNA. The table counts about 460,000 distinct CDR3 sequences; almost 1.5% lies in the top ten. Whole-study findings and limits: The CD3+CD56-NKG2C+ fraction was also led by these clonotypes in a few donors.

This sequence originates from a woman aged 45-65 years in good health. The chain couples TRBV6-5 to TRBJ2-7. The sequenced sample consisted of blood T cells: a sorted CD56 or NKG2C T cell subset, CD4+ or CD8+ T cells, or bulk PBMC T cells (not recorded which). The CDR3 here is CASSTRGSYEQYF.